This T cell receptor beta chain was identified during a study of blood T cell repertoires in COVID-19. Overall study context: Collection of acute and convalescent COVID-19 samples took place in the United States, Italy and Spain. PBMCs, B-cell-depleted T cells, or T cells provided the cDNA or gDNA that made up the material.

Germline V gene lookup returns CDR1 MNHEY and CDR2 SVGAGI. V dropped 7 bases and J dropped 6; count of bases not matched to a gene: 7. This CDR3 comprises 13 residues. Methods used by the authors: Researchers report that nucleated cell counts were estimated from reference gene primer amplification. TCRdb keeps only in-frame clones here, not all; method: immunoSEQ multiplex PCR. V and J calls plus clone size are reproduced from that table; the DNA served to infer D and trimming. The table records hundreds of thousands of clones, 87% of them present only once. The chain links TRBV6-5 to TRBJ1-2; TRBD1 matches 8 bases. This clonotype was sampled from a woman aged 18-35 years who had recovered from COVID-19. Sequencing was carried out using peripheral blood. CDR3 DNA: TGTGCCAGCAAGACACAGGGGGTGGATGGCTACACCTTC. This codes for CASKTQGVDGYTF.